These 7 T cell receptor beta chains came from one sample sequenced in a study of cytomegalovirus exposure and HLA in healthy donors. Primers included in the PCR were 60 Vbeta and 13 Jbeta primers. Here immunoSEQ multiplex PCR was the method, and the copy in TCRdb shows in-frame clones only, minus some. The profile shows 110,000 to 150,000 clones, over 75% of them singletons. Material: PBMCs. The receptors stem from a woman aged 50 to 60 in good health and CMV-seropositive.

The chain carries TRBV9 and TRBJ2-1, with 8 bases fitting TRBD2. The CDR3 has 15 amino acids. With 4 bases clipped from V and 4 bases from J, the junction kept 7 bases outside the gene matches. CDR1 is SGDLS and CDR2 is YYNGEE in the germline V gene. CDR3 residues: CASSPQLAAYNEQFF. CDR3 DNA sequence: TGTGCCAGCAGCCCCCAACTAGCGGCTTACAATGAGCAGTTCTTC.

This clone turned up a few times. The chain uses TRBV5-8 and TRBJ1-2, with D possibly TRBD1 on 6 matching bases. With 4 bases removed from V and 4 bases from J, the gap between germline ends came to 23 bases. The germline V gene encodes CDR1 SGHTS and CDR2 YDEGEE. The CDR3 is 17 residues long. CDR3 loop: CASSLRQENLPVYGYTF. The CDR3, as DNA: TGTGCCAGCAGCCTGAGACAGGAGAACCTGCCGGTCTATGGCTACACCTTC.

The rearrangement joins TRBV5-1 to TRBJ1-1, with 8 bases that match TRBD1. The CDR3 contains 15 residues. The trim removed 0 bases at V and 4 bases at J, leaving 5 bases unmatched. The germline gives CDR1 SGHRS, CDR2 YFSETQ. The CDR3 DNA sequence: TGCGCCAGCAGCTTGGCCGCAGGGGGCTTCACTGAAGCTTTCTTT. It is translated as CASSLAAGGFTEAFF.

Only one count was recorded for this clone. The V gene is TRBV6-1, the J gene TRBJ1-6; TRBD1 might be the D (5 bases). This CDR3 is 12 amino acids long. Between the trimmed V and J ends, which lost 7 bases and 10 bases, there was a span of 11 bases. In germline, CDR1 is MNHNS, CDR2 SASEGT. CDR3 residues: CASIDRLSPLHF. The CDR3, as DNA: TGTGCCAGCATCGACAGATTATCACCCCTCCACTTT.

The chain uses TRBV18 and TRBJ2-1; 12 bases line up with TRBD2. Germline-derived CDR1 and CDR2 are KGHSH and LQKENI. The CDR3 runs 18 residues. V shed 3 bases and J 3 bases; nucleotides not matched to a gene: 9. The CDR3 sequence: CASSPRRTSGVNYNEQFF. In nucleotides, the CDR3 is TGTGCCAGCTCACCGCGACGGACTAGCGGGGTGAACTACAATGAGCAGTTCTTC. Based on the CDR3 plus reference TRBV18 and TRBJ2-1, the full variable domain is NAGVMQNPRHLVRRRGQEARLRCSPMKGHSHVYWYRQLPEEGLKFMVYLQKENIIDESGMPKERFSAEFPKEGPSILRIQQVVRGDSAAYFCASSPRRTSGVNYNEQFFGPGTRLTVL.

V and J are TRBV2 and TRBJ2-5; 8 bases line up with TRBD1. Germline CDR1 and CDR2: SNHLY and FYNNEI. The CDR3 totals 13 residues. The V gene end was trimmed by 6 bases and the J gene end by 1 base; junction bases not matched to a gene: 1. The CDR3 DNA reads as TGTGCCAGCAGAGGACAGGGCCAAGAGACCCAGTACTTC. Its protein product is CASRGQGQETQYF.

This rearrangement joins TRBV5-4 to TRBJ2-1, with D perhaps matching TRBD1 (6 bases). Germline V gives CDR1 SGHNT, CDR2 YYREEE (reference sequence). The CDR3 consists of 15 residues. V lost 1 base and J lost 3, with 11 bases in between. The CDR3 protein is CASSLSGRGYNEQFF. The CDR3 region has the DNA TGTGCCAGCAGCTTGAGCGGCAGGGGCTACAATGAGCAGTTCTTC.